The source of this T cell receptor (beta chain) is a study of cytomegalovirus exposure and HLA in healthy donors (dated by TCRdb to the late 2010s). Background on the whole study: The 670 or so repertoires of the first cohort and the 95 to 150 validation repertoires were produced on the same platform, according to a later analysis. The aim of the study was to test whether cataloging public T cell receptors could identify signatures of past pathogen exposure. Along with the approximately 700-subject first cohort, a separate validation cohort of more than 90 different subjects was used. High-throughput TCR immunosequencing, statistical association of individual TCRs with disease status, and machine learning were combined to predict cytomegalovirus infection status. Points the paper makes about the study in general: The authors suggested that the approach could potentially be extended to other disease states and immunological phenotypes. The classifier was reported to diagnose cytomegalovirus status with high specificity and sensitivity in both the original cohort and the validation cohort. A later analysis had no HLA typing for the validation cohort, so co-occurrence there was scored across all 110 or so repertoires. In a later analysis, TCRs clustered in the first cohort were found to also tend to co-occur in the 130 or so validation repertoires, with 90% to 95% of cluster scores above 0. In vitro tests confirmed that a few of the cytomegalovirus-associated TCR beta chains recognize cytomegalovirus antigens. Across donors, most TCR sequences were observed very rarely, whereas some public TCRs were present in many individuals. The study listed approximately 160 TCR beta chains as associated with cytomegalovirus.

Remarks on this clone: Its antigen is unknown. No much larger clone is present one base from it, and per-base qualities are unavailable.

V is shortened by 1 base, J by 6 bases, and the region joining them spans 9 bases. CDR1 MNHNS and CDR2 SASEGT are derived from the germline V gene. Spanning cysteine to phenylalanine, the CDR3 consists of 13 amino acids. The entry retains the CDR3 DNA only, 39 bases that are in frame from base 1. The donors were included in the validation cohort of roughly 130 subjects, a group kept apart from the roughly 700-subject first cohort. To prepare the library, the immunoSEQ multiplex PCR assay was applied. As for the authors' bioinformatics: A statistical classification framework was built for diagnosing cytomegalovirus status from the catalog of TCR beta chain sequences. TCRdb stores this immuneACCESS table with in-frame sequences only. Part of the clones is absent; in the studies checked, under half of the shortfall reflects unresolved V genes, and no reason is known for the rest. That table furnishes V, J and clone size, whereas the DNA furnished D and trimming. For this sample the table gives more than 100,000 clones, of which almost 90% were detected only once. Jointly, the top ten make up 1.4% of the sample.

The sequence was obtained from a young man in good health and CMV-seronegative. In this chain, TRBV6-1 is recombined with TRBJ1-1, with the D gene too uncertain to name. The sequencing input was PBMCs. The DNA sequence is as follows: TGTGCCAGCAGTGAAGGCCAGGCCGCTGAAGCTTTCTTT. Translated, this is CASSEGQAAEAFF.